This T cell receptor (beta chain) comes out of a study of T cells in Graves' hyperthyroidism and ophthalmopathy (dated by TCRdb to the late 2010s). The study in broad terms: Peripheral blood samples were taken at initial diagnosis, before any treatment was given. To identify distinguishing TCR V-J signatures, a discovery cohort of some 100 patients was used, comprising 43 with Graves' ophthalmopathy and some 60 with stable Graves' hyperthyroidism. An independent validation cohort of under 20 hyperthyroidism patients and about 16 patients who later progressed to ophthalmopathy tested prospective prediction of ophthalmopathy. In addition, the study compared T-cell repertoires in thyroid tissue and in blood from several Graves' hyperthyroidism patients. The 90 to 100 discovery patients were randomly divided into training and test sets at a 7:3 ratio. According to the paper, TCR Vbeta CDR3 sequencing was carried out on approximately 140 peripheral blood samples, which came from 40 to 45 ophthalmopathy, approximately 72 hyperthyroidism and approximately 17 progressor patients. Once sampling was done, hyperthyroidism patients were given methimazole at a starting dose of 30 mg daily, whereas ophthalmopathy patients were given high-dose intravenous methylprednisolone.

Stable Graves' hyperthyroidism was defined as no progression to ophthalmopathy during 18 months of follow-up. Hyperthyroidism patients were newly diagnosed, with disease duration under 2 months, and aged 18 to 65 years. The study excluded patients with uncontrolled infections, other autoimmune diseases, pregnancy or lactation. Diagnoses relied on clinical symptoms, serum thyroxine and TRAb, thyroid ultrasound and orbital computed tomography. PBMCs were isolated from about 9.2 ml of fresh peripheral blood by Ficoll-Paque density gradient centrifugation. Total RNA was extracted using Trizol reagent, and RNA quality was assessed on an Agilent 2100 Bioanalyzer. With regard to this clonotype: There is no known antigen for this receptor. It has no much larger one-base neighbor in the sample; base qualities were not kept.

Results the study describes overall, beyond this receptor: In validation, progression to ophthalmopathy was predicted by the model with 65% to 71% sensitivity and 72% to 80% specificity, a median of 6.5 months before onset. Sample size was not statistically predetermined, and investigators were not blinded to group allocation. A model built on a 13 V-J signature distinguished ophthalmopathy from stable hyperthyroidism, reaching around 90% sensitivity and under 84% specificity in cross-validation and 80%/75% in testing. Blood samples also contained most of the expanded thyroid clonotypes (frequency above 0.001), which suggests that blood repertoires may reflect thyroid immune responses.

The TCR beta CDR3 regions were amplified from RNA transcripts. For the first round of RT-PCR on the TCR CDR3, the HTBI primer set was used together with the Qiagen OneStep RT-PCR kit. The libraries were constructed in a second round of multiplex PCR and then size-selected and purified. Paired-end sequencing of the libraries was performed with 100 bp reads on an Illumina HiSeq2000. The study's processing was this. SOAPnuke was used to process the raw data, throwing out any read that contained adapters or uncalled bases, had a mean Phred below 15, or lacked an exact constant-primer or identifier match. COPE v1.2.5 was used to merge high-quality paired reads, and clonotypes were defined as unique nucleotide sequences. Clonotypes were aligned to IMGT TRBV, TRBD and TRBJ reference segments using MiTCR v1.1. Analysis was restricted to V-J combinations with a frequency above 0.0001, which covered approximately 99% of repertoires. A TCS score was defined as the ratio of F50 (clonal expansion) to E x V (chaos), with BLOSUM62-based TCRdist applied between CDR3 peptides within each V-J. Welch's t-statistics and random forest reduced some 510 V-J features to 13, which were used in a naive Bayes classifier (R e1071). TCRdb cleaned the public reads at Q25 with fastp, built clones with MiXCR and kept in-frame beta chains. Every distinct CDR3 protein forms one entry, paired with its most common genes and DNA. In this record, the V and J calls reflect TCRdb's handling and not the investigators' own analysis. The table for this sample lists about 700,000 distinct CDR3 sequences; approximately 15% of them were counted only once. The ten largest clones add up to about a tenth of the sample.

The specimen was blood. The sequence was obtained from a woman younger than 30 with Graves' hyperthyroidism.

The CDR3 reads CASSTYRGPYEQYF. The DNA sequence is given as TGTGCCAGCAGCACGTACAGGGGGCCCTACGAGCAGTACTTC. This chain is built from TRBV7-2 and TRBJ2-7; TRBD1 agrees with 9 junctional bases. CDR1 is given as SGHTA and CDR2 as FQGNSA, both from the germline V gene. After removal of 5 bases from V and 2 bases from J, the junction retains 4 bases not matched to a gene. From its cysteine to its phenylalanine, the CDR3 spans 14 amino acids. Here the CDR3 DNA is all that survives: 42 bases in frame from base 1.